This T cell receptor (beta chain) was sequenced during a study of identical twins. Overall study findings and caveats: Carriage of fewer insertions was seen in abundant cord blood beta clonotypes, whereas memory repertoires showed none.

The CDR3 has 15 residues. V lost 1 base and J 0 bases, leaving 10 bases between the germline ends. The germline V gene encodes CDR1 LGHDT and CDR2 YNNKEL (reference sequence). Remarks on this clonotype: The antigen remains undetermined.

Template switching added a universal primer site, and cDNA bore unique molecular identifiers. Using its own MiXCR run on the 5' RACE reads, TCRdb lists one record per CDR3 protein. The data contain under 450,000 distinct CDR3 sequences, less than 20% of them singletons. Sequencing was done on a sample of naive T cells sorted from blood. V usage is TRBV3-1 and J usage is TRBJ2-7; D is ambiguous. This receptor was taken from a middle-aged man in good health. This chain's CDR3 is CASSQVFSYSYEQYF. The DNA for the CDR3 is TGTGCCAGCAGCCAAGTTTTCAGTTACTCCTACGAGCAGTACTTC.